This T cell receptor (beta chain) was recorded in a study of cytomegalovirus exposure and HLA in healthy donors. Study-level points and caveats: Most TCR sequences were rare, but some public TCRs occurred in many donors.

TCRdb keeps only in-frame clones here, not all; method: immunoSEQ multiplex PCR. This sample has fewer than 120,000 clones, with roughly 90% found just once. On this clone: Its cognate antigen is unknown.

The donors were members of the roughly 120-subject validation cohort (separate from the approximately 670-subject first cohort). The origin of this receptor is a woman aged 25 to 45 in good health and CMV-seropositive. The sample consisted of PBMCs.

The CDR3 bases are TGTGCCAGCAGCTCAGGGGGACAAGCCTACGAGCAGTACTTC. Its translation is CASSSGGQAYEQYF. V is TRBV9 and J is TRBJ2-7; 7 nucleotides line up with TRBD1. The V and J ends lost 4 bases and 2 bases, in that order; junction bases with no gene match: 6. CDR1 is SGDLS and CDR2 is YYNGEE in the germline V gene. This CDR3 has 14 residues.